This T cell receptor (beta chain) appears in the sequencing data of a study of blood T cell repertoires in COVID-19. The repertoire was sequenced with immunoSEQ multiplex PCR; TCRdb's copy has only in-frame clones and lacks some. The sample has fewer than 500,000 clones, 86% seen once; the top ten hold approximately 1.4%. The source material was peripheral blood. The TCR sequence derives from a woman in her twenties or thirties with active or convalescent COVID-19.

CDR3 DNA: TGTGCCTGGCAAACTGGCCCAGGCCTCGAGCAGTACTTC. Translated, it gives CAWQTGPGLEQYF. The chain joins TRBV30 to TRBJ2-7; D unresolved. Germline CDR1 GTSNPN, CDR2 SVGIG (reference sequence). Trimming removed 5 bases from V and 6 bases from J, with 17 bases in between. The CDR3 is made up of 13 amino acids.